This T cell receptor beta chain emerged from a study of beta chain features in type 1 diabetes. Study context: Age, gender and cell yields were alike across patients and healthy donors.

In total, each donor contributed a single heparinised blood draw that averaged about 100 mL. The study, taken as a whole, reports: Moderate but significant shortening of TCRB CDR3s was recorded in all four CD4+ subsets from Type 1 diabetes patients. Although PCR might favor shorter templates, it would do so equally in patients and controls. A greater similarity of naive, central memory and Treg TCRB repertoires was seen among patients than among healthy donors.

As regards this clone: Its specificity is unknown.

The ends lost 5 bases at V and 3 bases at J; junction bases unmatched: 14. This CDR3 has 16 amino acids. From germline, CDR1 is SGHDT and CDR2 YYEEEE. Reverse transcribing all isolated RNA meant expressed TCRB transcripts were sequenced. Profiled with immunoSEQ multiplex PCR; TCRdb holds only in-frame clones, not every one. The sample contains fewer than 300,000 clones, under 13% of which appear only once. The chain is built from TRBV5-6 and TRBJ2-7; 7 positions match TRBD2. Sequencing input: naive CD4+ T cells from blood. This receptor was taken from a man younger than 40 with type 1 diabetes. CDR3 sequence reads: CASSPARGGPHYEQYF. The DNA for the CDR3 is TGTGCCAGCAGTCCCGCCCGCGGGGGACCCCACTACGAGCAGTACTTC.